This entry features one T cell receptor (beta chain) sequence. The data were obtained in a study of blood T cell repertoires in COVID-19. Study details: The origin of the acute and convalescent COVID-19 samples was the United States, Italy and Spain.

Per the original data handling: Cell counts per sample came from amplifying reference gene primers. The data were produced by immunoSEQ multiplex PCR, yet TCRdb's version contains in-frame clones alone and is incomplete. The V and J calls and the clone size are those of that table, but D and trimming were determined from the DNA. The repertoire holds hundreds of thousands of clones, with about nine tenths as singletons. V lost 5 bases and J 0 bases, leaving 18 bases between the germline ends. The CDR3 runs 17 residues. Per germline, CDR1 LNHNV and CDR2 YYDKDF (reference sequence). This chain uses TRBV15 with TRBJ2-3; a weak D match, TRBD2 (6 bases). Sequenced input: peripheral blood. This TCR was sampled from a woman aged 50 to 60 who had recovered from COVID-19. CDR3 residues: CATSGPRAGNSTDTQYF. CDR3 nucleotide sequence: TGTGCCACCAGCGGACCGAGGGCGGGGAATAGCACAGATACGCAGTATTTT.